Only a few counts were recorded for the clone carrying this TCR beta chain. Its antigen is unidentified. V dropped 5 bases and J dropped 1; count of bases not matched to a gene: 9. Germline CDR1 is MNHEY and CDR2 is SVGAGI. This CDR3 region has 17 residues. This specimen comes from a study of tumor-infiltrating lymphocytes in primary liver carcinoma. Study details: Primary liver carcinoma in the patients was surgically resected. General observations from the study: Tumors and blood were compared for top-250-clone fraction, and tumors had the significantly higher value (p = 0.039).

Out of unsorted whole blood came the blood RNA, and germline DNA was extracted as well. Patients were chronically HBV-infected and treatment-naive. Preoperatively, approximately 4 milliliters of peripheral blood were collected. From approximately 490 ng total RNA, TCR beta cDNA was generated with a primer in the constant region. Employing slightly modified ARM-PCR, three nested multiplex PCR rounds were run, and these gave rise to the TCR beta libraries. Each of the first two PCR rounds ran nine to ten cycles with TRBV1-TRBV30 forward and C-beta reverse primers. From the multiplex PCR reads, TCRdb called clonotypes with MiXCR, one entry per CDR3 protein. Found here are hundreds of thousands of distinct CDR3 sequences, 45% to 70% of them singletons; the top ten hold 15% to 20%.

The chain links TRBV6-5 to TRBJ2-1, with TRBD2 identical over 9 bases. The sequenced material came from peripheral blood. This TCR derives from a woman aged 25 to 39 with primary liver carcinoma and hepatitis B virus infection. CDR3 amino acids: CASSLTPSGISYNEQFF. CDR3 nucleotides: TGTGCCAGCAGTCTAACCCCTAGCGGGATTTCCTACAATGAGCAGTTCTTC.